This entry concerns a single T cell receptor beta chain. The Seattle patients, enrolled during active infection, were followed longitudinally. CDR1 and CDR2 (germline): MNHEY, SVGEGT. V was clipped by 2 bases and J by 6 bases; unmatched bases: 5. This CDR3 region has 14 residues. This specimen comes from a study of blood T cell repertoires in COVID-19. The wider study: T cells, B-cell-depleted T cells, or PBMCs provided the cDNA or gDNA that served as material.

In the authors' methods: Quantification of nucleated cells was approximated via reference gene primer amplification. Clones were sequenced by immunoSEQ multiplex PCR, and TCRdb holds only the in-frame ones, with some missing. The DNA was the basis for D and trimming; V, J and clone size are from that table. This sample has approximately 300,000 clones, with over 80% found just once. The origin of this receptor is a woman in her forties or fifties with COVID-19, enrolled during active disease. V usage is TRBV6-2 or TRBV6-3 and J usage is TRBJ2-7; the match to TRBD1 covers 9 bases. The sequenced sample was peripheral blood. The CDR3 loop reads CASSYGTGNREQYF. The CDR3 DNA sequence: TGTGCCAGCAGTTACGGGACAGGGAACCGCGAGCAGTACTTC.